A single sample gave rise to the 24 T cell receptor beta chains below, sequenced in a study of vaccination effects on CD4 cells after COVID-19. The antigens for these receptors are not known. Cultured cells yielded isolated CD4+ T cells after roughly 11 days. Clones were read by immunoSEQ multiplex PCR, and TCRdb kept only the in-frame ones, dropping some. The data contain more than 30,000 clones, 70% to 80% of them singletons. The material sequenced was CD4+ T cells from PBMCs cultured without peptide, taken before COVID-19 vaccination. These receptors were collected from a human donor who received a COVID-19 vaccine.

The chain uses TRBV10-1 and TRBJ1-2; no reliable D call. Germline assignment: CDR1 WNHNN and CDR2 SYGVQD (reference sequence). Trimming took 0 bases from V and 10 from J, leaving 9 bases between them. The CDR3 is 12 residues long. The CDR3 region has the DNA TGCGCCAGCAGTGAGTCGACGAGGCCCTACACCTTC. Translation gives CASSESTRPYTF.

V is TRBV5-1 and J is TRBJ1-2; D uncertain. CDR1 SGHRS and CDR2 YFSETQ come from the germline V gene. Between the trimmed V and J ends, which lost 2 bases and 7 bases, there was a span of 12 bases. The CDR3 length is 13 residues. In DNA form, the CDR3 reads TGCGCCAGCAGCTTAACAAGGGTTTCTGGCTACACCTTC. Translation: CASSLTRVSGYTF.

This chain links TRBV5-1 with TRBJ1-1; no definite D call. Trimming removed 1 base at V and 5 bases at J, with 9 bases between. CDR1 SGHRS and CDR2 YFSETQ come from the germline V gene. This CDR3 region has 13 residues. The CDR3 DNA reads TGCGCCAGCAGCTTGATGGGCCAGACTGAAGCTTTCTTT. Translation gives CASSLMGQTEAFF.

This clone turned up a few times. The V call is TRBV5-1, the J call TRBJ1-2, with no clear D. Trimming removed 3 bases at V and 0 bases at J, with 6 bases between. The germline CDR1 and CDR2 sequences are SGHRS and YFSETQ. This CDR3 spans 13 amino acids. The CDR3 protein is CASSSLANYGYTF. As DNA, the CDR3 is TGCGCCAGCAGCTCCTTAGCTAACTATGGCTACACCTTC.

The chain carries TRBV11-2 and TRBJ2-2, with TRBD2 as a possible D gene (5 bases). The CDR3 is 14 amino acids. Germline assignment: CDR1 SGHAT and CDR2 FQNNGV. Trimming removed 3 bases from V and 4 bases from J, with 9 bases in between. CDR3 in DNA: TGTGCCAGCAGCTTGAGGGCGGCCACCGGGGAGCTGTTTTTT. It yields the protein CASSLRAATGELFF.

This clone was recorded once. The chain is built from TRBV28 and TRBJ1-2; D gene ambiguous. Trimming stripped 5 bases from V and 4 bases from J, with 14 bases between. CDR3 length: 14 amino acids. The V gene's germline CDR1 is MDHEN and CDR2 SYDVKM. This CDR3 reads CASSVDGESYGYTF. For the CDR3, the DNA is TGTGCCAGCAGTGTAGACGGCGAGAGCTATGGCTACACCTTC.

This clone has just a few counts. V gene TRBV10-1 combines with J gene TRBJ1-5; 7 bases fit TRBD1. The germline V gene encodes CDR1 WNHNN and CDR2 SYGVQD (reference sequence). Unmatched junction bases numbered 5, after V lost 5 bases and J lost 7 bases. There are 13 residues in the CDR3. In DNA, the CDR3 is TGCGCCAGCAGTAAAGACAGGGTCCAGCCCCAGCATTTT. It encodes CASSKDRVQPQHF.

The chain is built from TRBV10-1 and TRBJ2-4, with 13 positions matching TRBD2. Germline V gives CDR1 WNHNN, CDR2 SYGVQD (reference sequence). V was clipped by 2 bases and J by 0 bases; unmatched bases: 7. CDR3 length: 19 residues. CDR3 coding DNA: TGCGCCAGCAGTGAGGCCGGGACTAGCGGGAATGTAGCCAAAAACATTCAGTACTTC. It yields the protein CASSEAGTSGNVAKNIQYF.

The sample holds a few counts of this clone. J is TRBJ1-2 and V is TRBV18; 8 bases agree with TRBD1. The CDR3 consists of 16 residues. V dropped 3 bases and J dropped 8; count of bases not matched to a gene: 14. The germline V gene has CDR1 KGHSH and CDR2 LQKENI. The CDR3 bases are TGTGCCAGCTCACCTTATCTTCCGGGACAGGATGACGGCTACACCTTC. Protein sequence: CASSPYLPGQDDGYTF.

The genes are TRBV5-1 and TRBJ2-5, with D maybe TRBD1 (6 bases). Germline V gene lookup returns CDR1 SGHRS and CDR2 YFSETQ. The CDR3 extends over 14 amino acids. Trimming removed 3 bases from V and 6 bases from J, with 15 bases in between. The CDR3 loop is CASSSQTGEKTQYF. As DNA, the CDR3 is TGCGCCAGCAGCTCACAGACAGGTGAAAAGACCCAGTACTTC.

The chain links TRBV6-5 to TRBJ1-6; 7 bases line up with TRBD1. The trim removed 6 bases at V and 7 bases at J, leaving 6 bases unmatched. CDR3 size: 14 residues. CDR1 is MNHEY, CDR2 SVGAGI, per germline. Here the CDR3 reads CASSPTGRNSPLHF. CDR3 DNA: TGTGCCAGCAGCCCGACAGGGAGGAATTCACCCCTCCACTTT.

The J gene is TRBJ2-4, the V gene TRBV19; 7 bases align to TRBD2. CDR1 and CDR2 (germline): LNHDA, SQIVND (reference sequence). The trim removed 5 bases at V and 7 bases at J, leaving 8 bases unmatched. This CDR3 is built from 14 residues. In DNA form, the CDR3 reads TGTGCCAGTAGTTGGGGGGGAGGGAGGAACATTCAGTACTTC. It is translated as CASSWGGGRNIQYF.

The CDR3 loop reads CASRQIQETQYF. The CDR3 nucleotides read TGTGCCAGCAGACAGATCCAAGAGACCCAGTACTTC. V is TRBV2 and J is TRBJ2-5; D is ambiguous. V lost 6 bases and J lost 1, with 6 bases in between. Germline V CDR1 and CDR2: SNHLY, FYNNEI. The length of the CDR3 is 12 residues.

This chain links TRBV27 with TRBJ2-7; 7 bases match TRBD2. CDR3 length: 15 residues. V gave up 5 bases and J gave up 2 bases; unmatched junction bases: 9. The germline CDR1 and CDR2 sequences are MNHEY and SMNVEV (reference sequence). The CDR3 region is CASSHKRAGTYEQYF. As DNA, the CDR3 is TGTGCCAGCAGTCACAAGAGAGCGGGGACCTACGAGCAGTACTTC.

V is TRBV7-2 and J is TRBJ2-3, with D perhaps given as TRBD1 or TRBD2 (6 bases each). V gave up 2 bases and J gave up 2 bases, with 17 bases separating them. Germline V gives CDR1 SGHTA, CDR2 FQGNSA. The CDR3 length is 17 residues. The CDR3 sequence is CASSLFRRGPLTDTQYF. The DNA for the CDR3 is TGTGCCAGCAGCTTATTTCGTCGGGGGCCTCTCACAGATACGCAGTATTTT.

The J gene is TRBJ2-1, the V gene TRBV28, with 10 bases that match TRBD1. Germline loops: CDR1 MDHEN, CDR2 SYDVKM. The CDR3 covers 16 residues. Unmatched junction bases numbered 10, after V lost 5 bases and J lost 6 bases. The CDR3 region has the DNA TGTGCCAGCAGTCCCGCCGGGACAGGGGAGAGCAATGAGCAGTTCTTC. This sequence encodes CASSPAGTGESNEQFF.

The chain combines TRBV19 with TRBJ2-3, with TRBD2 matching over 12 bases. This CDR3 is 11 amino acids long. The J segment lost 14 bases and the V segment lost 5 bases, leaving 2 bases of the junction unmatched. Germline CDR1 reads LNHDA; CDR2 reads SQIVND (reference sequence). The CDR3 spells CASSGLAGLYF. The DNA of the CDR3 is TGTGCCAGTAGTGGACTAGCGGGGCTGTATTTT.

The V call is TRBV7-9, the J call TRBJ2-2; weak D call: TRBD1 (5 bases). Germline V gene lookup returns CDR1 SEHNR and CDR2 FQNEAQ (reference sequence). The CDR3 loop spans 15 amino acids. Trimming left V 8 bases short and J 2 bases short, with 15 bases between. The CDR3 loop is CASRVIQENTGELFF. The DNA of the CDR3 is TGTGCCAGCCGAGTCATACAGGAAAACACCGGGGAGCTGTTTTTT.

This clone was seen just once. The genes are TRBV9 and TRBJ1-2; D not resolved. The CDR3 contains 18 residues. V was cut by 0 bases and J by 0 bases, with 18 bases left in between. Germline V gene lookup returns CDR1 SGDLS and CDR2 YYNGEE. The CDR3 sequence: CASSVGPQVAHTNYGYTF. The CDR3 DNA reads TGTGCCAGCAGCGTAGGTCCCCAGGTCGCTCACACTAACTATGGCTACACCTTC.

This clone has just a few counts. The chain combines TRBV27 with TRBJ1-1; 12 bases map to TRBD1. Per germline, CDR1 MNHEY and CDR2 SMNVEV (reference sequence). Germline trimming cut 1 base from V and 10 bases from J; bases unmatched to any gene: 1. This CDR3 has 13 residues. CDR3 nucleotide sequence: TGTGCCAGCAGTTTATGGGACAGGGGGCGAGCTTTCTTT. Translating it yields CASSLWDRGRAFF.

The chain combines TRBV6-5 with TRBJ1-4; 9 bases align to TRBD1. Trimming took 5 bases from V and 6 from J; bases not matched to a gene: 1. The V gene's germline CDR1 is MNHEY and CDR2 SVGAGI. CDR3 length equals 13 residues. The CDR3, as DNA: TGTGCCAGCAGTCGGACAGGGGATGAAAAACTGTTTTTT. Amino acids: CASSRTGDEKLFF.

The table lists this clone with a few counts. This rearrangement joins TRBV5-1 to TRBJ1-2, with TRBD1 matching 7 bases. The CDR3 totals 15 residues. V dropped 0 bases and J dropped 2; count of bases not matched to a gene: 4. CDR1 is SGHRS and CDR2 is YFSETQ in the germline V gene. CDR3 DNA sequence: TGCGCCAGCAGCTTGGCAGGGGGTAAAAACTATGGCTACACCTTC. It is translated as CASSLAGGKNYGYTF.

The V and J genes are TRBV3-1 (or the pseudogene TRBV3-2) and TRBJ1-2, with D perhaps TRBD1 (5 bases). Between the trimmed V and J ends, which lost 4 bases and 5 bases, there was a span of 5 bases. The CDR3 sequence is 11 residues long. The germline V gene has CDR1 LGHDT and CDR2 YNNKEL (reference sequence). The CDR3 spells CASSPGYGYTF. CDR3 coding DNA: TGTGCCAGCAGCCCAGGGTATGGCTACACCTTC.

The sample holds a few counts of this clone. The chain uses TRBV3-1 (or the pseudogene TRBV3-2) and TRBJ2-7; 10 bases fit TRBD2. The junction had 2 bases not matched to a gene; V was cut back by 6 bases and J by 3 bases. Germline V lookup: CDR1 LGHDT, CDR2 YNNKEL (reference sequence). The CDR3 contains 13 residues. The CDR3 sequence is CASRASGGYEQYF. CDR3 coding DNA: TGTGCCAGCAGAGCTAGCGGGGGCTACGAGCAGTACTTC.